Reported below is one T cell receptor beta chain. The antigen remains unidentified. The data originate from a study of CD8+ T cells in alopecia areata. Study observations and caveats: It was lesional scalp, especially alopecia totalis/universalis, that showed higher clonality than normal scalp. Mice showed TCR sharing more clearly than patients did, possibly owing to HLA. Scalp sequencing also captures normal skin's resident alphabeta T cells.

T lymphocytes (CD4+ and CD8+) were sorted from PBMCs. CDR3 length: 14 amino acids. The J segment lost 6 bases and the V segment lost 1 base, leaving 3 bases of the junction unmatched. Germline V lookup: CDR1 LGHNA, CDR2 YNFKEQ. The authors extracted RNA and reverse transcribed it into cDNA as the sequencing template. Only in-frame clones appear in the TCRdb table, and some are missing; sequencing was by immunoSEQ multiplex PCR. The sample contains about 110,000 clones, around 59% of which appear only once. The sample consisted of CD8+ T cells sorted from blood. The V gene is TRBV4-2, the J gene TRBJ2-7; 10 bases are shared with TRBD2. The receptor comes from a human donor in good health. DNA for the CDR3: TGTGCCAGCAGCCAAGCTCTAGCGGGGGTCGAGCAGTACTTC. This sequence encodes CASSQALAGVEQYF.